The source of this T cell receptor beta chain is a study of tumor-infiltrating lymphocytes in localized non-small cell lung cancer. Study background: Patients included smokers and never-smokers with various histologies, some sampled after neoadjuvant chemotherapy.

Generated by immunoSEQ multiplex PCR, the TCRdb table keeps only in-frame clones and is missing some. The repertoire holds over 5,500 clones, with roughly 69% as singletons. The V gene's germline CDR1 is SGHTA and CDR2 FQGNSA. This CDR3 has 14 amino acids. V shed 3 bases and J shed 7 bases, with 15 bases lying between them. This receptor was identified in a human donor with non-small cell lung cancer. This chain joins TRBV7-2 and TRBJ1-2; D gene unclear. Sequenced sample: uninvolved lung tissue not adjacent to the tumor. The CDR3 nucleotides are TGTGCCAGCAGCTTCGGGGAGGGCGCGGTTGGCTACACCTTC. This sequence encodes CASSFGEGAVGYTF.